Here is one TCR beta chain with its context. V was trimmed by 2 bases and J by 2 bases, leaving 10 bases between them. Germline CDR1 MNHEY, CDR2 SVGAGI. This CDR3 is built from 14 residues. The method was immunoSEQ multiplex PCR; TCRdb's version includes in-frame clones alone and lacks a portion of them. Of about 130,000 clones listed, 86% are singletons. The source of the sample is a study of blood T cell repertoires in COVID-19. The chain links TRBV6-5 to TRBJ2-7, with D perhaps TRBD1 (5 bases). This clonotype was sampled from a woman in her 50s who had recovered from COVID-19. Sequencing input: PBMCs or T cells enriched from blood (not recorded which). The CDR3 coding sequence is TGTGCCAGCAGTTACGGGGCAACAACCTACGAGCAGTACTTC. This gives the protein CASSYGATTYEQYF.